This T cell receptor (beta chain) was recorded in a study of cytomegalovirus exposure and HLA in healthy donors. Overall study findings and caveats: Later on, a genetic analysis was performed. It linked a missense variant in DCLRE1C with V- and J-gene trimming of TCR beta. An ancestry cluster, one associated with Asian ancestry, reportedly showed fewer N-insertions than the approximately 670-donor mean in a later analysis. Through in vitro validation, a few CMV-associated chains were shown to be specific for CMV antigens.

The PCR ran on 60 Vbeta and 13 Jbeta primers. Methods used by the authors: In a later analysis, the count reached approximately 80 million unique TCR beta chains, with about 9.9 million shared. The method was immunoSEQ multiplex PCR; TCRdb's version includes in-frame clones alone and lacks a portion of them. V, J and clone size are taken as reported in that table, and D and trimming were inferred from the DNA itself. The sample records about 140,000 clones, approximately 80% being singletons. The CDR3 consists of 16 residues. Per the germline V gene, CDR1 is LGHNA and CDR2 is YNFKEQ. The trim removed 1 base at V and 7 bases at J, leaving 9 bases unmatched. This clone has a handful of counts. Its antigen is unidentified.

Sequences were obtained from PBMCs. The chain carries TRBV4-2 and TRBJ1-5; 8 positions agree with TRBD1. The TCR originated in a man aged 35-49 years in good health and CMV-seronegative. In DNA form, the CDR3 reads TGTGCCAGCAGCCAAGTGGCAGGGGGCGAGGGACAGCCCCAGCATTTT. Protein: CASSQVAGGEGQPQHF.